This note documents a single TCR beta chain sequence. TCRdb's copy holds only in-frame clones and misses some; the assay was immunoSEQ multiplex PCR. The sample lists 310,000 or so clones; around 86% were seen once. The CDR3 contains 13 residues. Germline V lookup: CDR1 SGHDN, CDR2 FVKESK. J lost 2 bases, V lost 4 bases, and 1 base had no gene match. The participants were between about 18 and 95 years old and came from 20 to 30 US areas. Clinical history reported by participants formed the basis on which cohorts were assigned. Each recovered donor of Cohort 3 presented with two negative PCRs, clearance, or symptom resolution. The data are from a study of blood T cell repertoires in COVID-19. Looking at the study overall: The origin of the acute and convalescent COVID-19 samples was the United States, Italy and Spain.

The sequence derives from a woman aged 18-30 years who had recovered from COVID-19. The chain has TRBV14 and TRBJ1-2; TRBD1 matches at 7 bases. Specimen: PBMCs or T cells enriched from blood (not recorded which). Here the CDR3 reads CASSRTGNYGYTF. The CDR3 DNA sequence: TGTGCCAGCAGCCGGACAGGAAACTATGGCTACACCTTC.